The next 28 T cell receptor beta chains were all read from a single sample in a study of early T cells in non-severe SARS-CoV-2 infection. TCRdb re-called the 5' RACE reads through MiXCR, storing one row per CDR3 protein. The data hold roughly 63,000 distinct CDR3 sequences, with around 12% observed a single time. Sequences were derived from whole blood, sampled at baseline. The receptors come from an adult who was a healthcare worker with PCR-confirmed SARS-CoV-2 infection or an uninfected control (not recorded which). The donor label of this sample is uncertain.

This clonotype was seen a handful of times. The rearrangement links TRBV29-1 to TRBJ2-3; possibly TRBD1 or TRBD2 for D (5 bases each). Trimming removed 7 bases from V and 4 bases from J, with 18 bases in between. CDR1 and CDR2 from the germline V gene are SQVTM and ANQGSEA. The CDR3 consists of 14 residues. The CDR3 loop is CSASAGTHSDTQYF. CDR3 sequence (DNA): TGCAGCGCATCAGCCGGGACCCACTCAGATACGCAGTATTTT.

The V call is TRBV5-5, the J call TRBJ2-1; 12 nucleotides match TRBD2. This CDR3 spans 15 amino acids. CDR1 and CDR2 from the germline V gene are SGHKS and YYEKEE (reference sequence). Losses at the gene ends were 4 bases for V and 4 bases for J; bases not matched to a gene: 3. The CDR3 bases are TGTGCCAGCAGCAGGACTAGCGGGGTTTACAATGAGCAGTTCTTC. Encoded protein: CASSRTSGVYNEQFF.

This clonotype has a handful of counts. V gene TRBV29-1 combines with J gene TRBJ2-7; D is uncertain. V dropped 6 bases and J dropped 0 bases, with 21 bases sitting between them. Germline CDR1 reads SQVTM; CDR2 reads ANQGSEA. CDR3 length: 16 amino acids. In DNA form, the CDR3 reads TGCAGCGTCTTCCGTGTTTTGAGCTTAAGCTCCTACGAGCAGTACGTC. The encoded protein is CSVFRVLSLSSYEQYV.

The rearrangement joins TRBV12-3 or TRBV12-4 to TRBJ1-2; weak D call: TRBD1 (6 bases). This CDR3 has 16 residues. V lost 4 bases to trimming and J lost 4 bases, with 19 bases between them. The DNA for the CDR3 is TGTGCCAGCAGTTCGGGAGGTCAGGGGAACCTCTATGGCTACACCTTC. This codes for CASSSGGQGNLYGYTF.

This clonotype appeared many times. The chain recombines TRBV5-1 with TRBJ2-1; D remains unclear. V lost 7 bases and J lost 7, with 9 bases in between. There are 11 residues in the CDR3. The germline gives CDR1 SGHRS, CDR2 YFSETQ. The CDR3 spells CASAMENEQFF. CDR3 DNA sequence: TGCGCCAGCGCAATGGAGAATGAGCAGTTCTTC.

This clonotype has a count of ten or more. The chain carries TRBV4-1 and TRBJ2-7; D remains ambiguous. The CDR3 length is 13 residues. Germline V lookup: CDR1 MGHRA, CDR2 YSYEKL. V lost 1 base to trimming and J lost 2 bases, with 6 bases between them. This chain's CDR3 is CASSQGPTYEQYV. CDR3 in DNA: TGCGCCAGCAGCCAAGGACCCACCTACGAGCAGTACGTC.

This chain links TRBV19 with TRBJ2-2; 10 bases fit TRBD2. The CDR3 extends over 16 amino acids. Germline V gene lookup returns CDR1 LNHDA and CDR2 SQIVND (reference sequence). V shed 6 bases, J shed 4 bases, and the junction held 8 bases outside the gene matches. CDR3 DNA sequence: TGTGCCAGTAGAGGGGGGCCTAGCGGGAGCACCGGGGAGCTGTTTTTT. It encodes CASRGGPSGSTGELFF. The whole variable domain, remainder taken from reference TRBV19 and TRBJ2-2, is DGGITQSPKYLFRKEGQNVTLSCEQNLNHDAMYWYRQDPGQGLRLIYYSQIVNDFQKGDIAEGYSVSREKKESFPLTVTSAQKNPTAFYLCASRGGPSGSTGELFFGEGSRLTVL.

This clonotype was recorded a few times. The V gene is TRBV5-4, the J gene TRBJ2-7; D call uncertain. Germline CDR1 reads SGHNT; CDR2 reads YYREEE (reference sequence). The CDR3 runs to 11 residues. Deletions cut 4 bases from V and 2 bases from J, with 4 bases between. The DNA of the CDR3 is TGTGCCAGCAGCAATACCTACGAGCAGTACGTC. Encoded protein: CASSNTYEQYV.

The chain recombines TRBV6-1 with TRBJ1-2, with D maybe TRBD1 (5 bases). V lost 4 bases, J lost 0 bases, and 9 bases lay in between. The CDR3 has 14 residues. Per the germline V gene, CDR1 is MNHNS and CDR2 is SASEGT. Here the CDR3 DNA reads TGTGCCAGCAGTGGCAGGGAGCCTAACTATGGCTACACCTTC. Its protein product is CASSGREPNYGYTF.

CDR3 protein: CASSSTRGQGPTEAFF. The CDR3 DNA reads TGTGCCAGCAGCTCCACGCGGGGACAGGGTCCCACTGAAGCTTTCTTT. This chain connects TRBV11-2 to TRBJ1-1; TRBD1 aligns across 9 bases. The CDR3 spans 16 residues. Germline CDR1 SGHAT, CDR2 FQNNGV. The J segment lost 4 bases and the V segment lost 4 bases, leaving 10 bases of the junction unmatched.

This clonotype came up a few times. The V call is TRBV21-1, the J call TRBJ2-4; the table's D call, TRBD1, was not checked against the DNA. TRBV21-1 corresponds to a pseudogene. This CDR3 is built from 12 residues. The chain's CDR3 is CARPCGGAQIWF. Written as DNA, the CDR3 is TGTGCCAGGCCCTGTGGGGGGGCGCAAATTTGGTTC.

In this sample, this clonotype turned up many times. The V and J genes are TRBV6-5 and TRBJ2-4; a weak D match, TRBD2 (6 bases). CDR1 and CDR2 from the germline V gene are MNHEY and SVGAGI. CDR3 length: 15 amino acids. V dropped 5 bases and J dropped 6 bases, with 17 bases sitting between them. The CDR3 nucleotides read TGTGCCAGCAGTCACGGCATGGGCGGGGTAAACATTCAGTACTTC. It is translated as CASSHGMGGVNIQYF.

This clonotype has more than one count but fewer than ten. CDR3 sequence (DNA): TGTGCCATCAGTGAGAAACTAGGGAACAATGAGCAGTTCTTC. It is translated as CAISEKLGNNEQFF. V usage is TRBV10-3 and J usage is TRBJ2-1; the D gene is possibly TRBD2 (5 bases). Trimming left V 2 bases short and J 5 bases short, with 10 bases between. The CDR3 is 14 amino acids. The V gene's germline CDR1 is ENHRY and CDR2 SYGVKD.

There are a few counts of this clonotype. The chain employs TRBV7-8 and TRBJ2-1, with a weak D call TRBD2 (5 bases). The germline V and J ends were trimmed by 2 bases and 0 bases, with 17 bases remaining between them. Germline V gene data show CDR1 as SGHVS and CDR2 as FQNEAQ. The CDR3 has 18 amino acids. In DNA form, the CDR3 reads TGTGCCAGCAGCTTAAGAGGGAGTTACGAAAGCTCCTACAATGAGCAGTTCTTC. This encodes CASSLRGSYESSYNEQFF.

This sequence joins TRBV2 and TRBJ2-2, with no clear D. The CDR3 contains 14 residues. Trimming stripped 5 bases from V and 2 bases from J, with 9 bases between. Germline V gene sequence: CDR1 SNHLY, CDR2 FYNNEI. Here the CDR3 DNA reads TGTGCCAGCAGTTGGAAAATTAACACCGGGGAGCTGTTTTTT. Protein sequence: CASSWKINTGELFF. The complete variable domain, with remaining parts taken from reference TRBV2 and TRBJ2-2, reads EPEVTQTPSHQVTQMGQEVILRCVPISNHLYFYWYRQILGQKVEFLVSFYNNEISEKSEIFDDQFSVERPDGSNFTLKIRSTKLEDSAMYFCASSWKINTGELFFGEGSRLTVL.

This clonotype showed up just a few times. The V call is TRBV6-5, the J call TRBJ2-7; D is possibly TRBD1 (6 bases). There are 15 residues in the CDR3. Trimming removed 6 bases from V and 0 bases from J, with 15 bases in between. Germline CDR1 MNHEY, CDR2 SVGAGI. The CDR3: CASRPTGKGSYEQYV. CDR3 nucleotide sequence: TGTGCCAGCAGACCAACAGGGAAGGGCTCCTACGAGCAGTACGTC.

There are a few counts of this clonotype. Its ends do not fully match the called genes, so a read error is possible. This rearrangement joins TRBV12-3 or TRBV12-4 to TRBJ1-5; 8 bases are a match to TRBD1. CDR3 length: 15 amino acids. The CDR3 loop reads CASSSEWTGNQPHHF. CDR3 DNA sequence: TGTGCCAGCAGTTCCGAGTGGACAGGGAATCAGCCCCATCATTTT.

This clonotype was counted only a few times. This chain joins TRBV10-3 and TRBJ1-5; 8 bases map to TRBD1. The CDR3 extends over 13 amino acids. The J segment lost 0 bases and the V segment lost 10 bases, leaving 2 bases of the junction unmatched. Germline loops: CDR1 ENHRY, CDR2 SYGVKD. The CDR3 DNA sequence: TGTGCCACGACAGGGGCTAGCAATCAGCCCCAGCATTTT. Translation gives CATTGASNQPQHF.

V and J are TRBV2 and TRBJ2-5; 8 bases fit TRBD2. The CDR3 is 16 residues long. Trimming took 3 bases from V and 0 from J; bases not matched to a gene: 6. Germline loops: CDR1 SNHLY, CDR2 FYNNEI. The CDR3 nucleotides are TGTGCCAGCAGTGATAGAGCGGGGGCGAACCAAGAGACCCAGTACTTC. This codes for CASSDRAGANQETQYF.

The chain couples TRBV19 to TRBJ2-1; TRBD2 aligns across 14 bases. The V segment lost 6 bases and the J segment 7 bases; nucleotides outside the gene matches: 11. CDR1 is LNHDA, CDR2 SQIVND, per germline (reference sequence). The CDR3 totals 17 residues. The CDR3 DNA reads as TGTGCCAGTAGAGAGGGACTAGCGGGGGCCGGTGGGAATGAGCAGTTCTTC. Translation gives CASREGLAGAGGNEQFF.

This clonotype was detected ten times or more. The chain links TRBV5-1 to TRBJ2-5; 12 bases agree with TRBD2. V trimming: 0 bases; J trimming: 0 bases; junction bases outside the gene matches: 9. The CDR3 extends over 19 amino acids. Germline assignment: CDR1 SGHRS and CDR2 YFSETQ. The CDR3 DNA is TGCGCCAGCAGCTTGGTTCCTAGCGGGGGGGCCAATTACCAAGAGACCCAGTACTTC. It yields the protein CASSLVPSGGANYQETQYF.

This clonotype was recorded at least ten times. The genes are TRBV28 and TRBJ2-2; D gene unclear. Germline CDR1 MDHEN, CDR2 SYDVKM. The CDR3 runs to 13 residues. V gave up 6 bases and J gave up 6 bases, with 11 bases separating them. The CDR3 region has the DNA TGTGCCAGCAGCCCAGGTGGGGCCGGGGAGCTGTTTTTT. It specifies CASSPGGAGELFF.

This clonotype was counted a few times. V gene TRBV7-8 combines with J gene TRBJ2-1; TRBD1 matches at 11 bases. Germline values: CDR1 SGHVS, CDR2 FQNEAQ. The CDR3 loop spans 17 amino acids. J lost 6 bases, V lost 0 bases, and 7 bases had no gene match. DNA for the CDR3: TGTGCCAGCAGCTTAGCCCTGGGACAGGGGGTAGTCAATGAGCAGTTCTTC. Translated, it gives CASSLALGQGVVNEQFF.

This clonotype turned up a few times. V and J are TRBV27 and TRBJ2-1; D is unclear. Trimming stripped 7 bases from V and 4 bases from J, with 11 bases between. The length of the CDR3 is 13 residues. CDR1 MNHEY and CDR2 SMNVEV come from the germline V gene (reference sequence). CDR3 loop: CASTSDGYNEQFF. CDR3 in DNA: TGTGCCAGCACCTCGGACGGATACAATGAGCAGTTCTTC.

This clonotype was detected a few times. The chain is built from TRBV12-3 or TRBV12-4 and TRBJ2-3; 8 bases match TRBD1. The length of the CDR3 is 16 residues. V gave up 6 bases and J gave up 1 base; unmatched junction bases: 9. CDR3 bases: TGTGCCAGCAGCGCTGACCAGGACAGGGGCACAGATACGCAGTATTTT. Translated: CASSADQDRGTDTQYF.

The V and J genes are TRBV5-1 and TRBJ2-3; D is possibly TRBD1 (6 bases). Trimming left V 3 bases short and J 2 bases short, with 7 bases between. The CDR3 runs to 13 residues. Germline lookup yields CDR1 SGHRS and CDR2 YFSETQ. The CDR3 DNA reads TGCGCCAGCAGCTCAGGGGACACAGATACGCAGTATTTT. Translation: CASSSGDTDTQYF.

The chain uses TRBV14 and TRBJ1-2; tentative D call: TRBD1 (5 bases). V was clipped by 4 bases and J by 5 bases, with 14 bases between them. The CDR3 extends over 14 amino acids. CDR1 is SGHDN and CDR2 is FVKESK in the germline V gene. The DNA for the CDR3 is TGTGCCAGCAGCCCCCCTGGGGGTCGGTATGGCTACACCTTC. This sequence encodes CASSPPGGRYGYTF.

The rearrangement uses TRBV10-1 and TRBJ1-1; the D is unclear. V was clipped by 8 bases and J by 6 bases, with 7 bases between them. The V gene's germline CDR1 is WNHNN and CDR2 SYGVQD (reference sequence). This CDR3 contains 10 residues. CDR3 sequence reads: CASAPAEAFF. The CDR3 nucleotides are TGCGCCAGCGCCCCGGCTGAAGCTTTCTTT.